The 6 T cell receptor beta chains below all came from one sample that was sequenced in a study of control samples from healthy donors and cancer patients (dated by TCRdb to the early 2020s). The library was produced with the immunoSEQ multiplex PCR assay. TCRdb took this table from immuneACCESS and kept in-frame rearrangements with V and J called. Such tables lack part of the clones; where checked against another copy, unresolved V genes explain under half of the gap, and the rest is unexplained. This sample has 90,000 to 100,000 clones in its table, and 70% to 80% of those were observed once. Together, the top ten hold under 12% of the sample. The sequenced material came from blood. Receptors originate from a woman in her twenties or thirties in good health.

V gene TRBV5-4 combines with J gene TRBJ2-7; tentatively, D is TRBD1 (6 bases). The CDR3 length is 14 residues. From germline, CDR1 is SGHNT and CDR2 YYREEE (reference sequence). Trimming took off 0 bases at V and 4 bases at J, with 11 bases between the two ends. The CDR3: CASSLGQVVYEQYF. The CDR3, as DNA: TGTGCCAGCAGCTTGGGACAGGTTGTTTACGAGCAGTACTTC.

The J gene is TRBJ1-5, the V gene TRBV6-2 or TRBV6-3, with a weak D call TRBD1 (5 bases). Germline V gives CDR1 MNHEY, CDR2 SVGEGT. Trimming stripped 5 bases from V and 3 bases from J, with 8 bases between. CDR3 length: 13 residues. Here the CDR3 DNA reads TGTGCCAGCAGTCGACAGAACAATCAGCCCCAGCATTTT. The encoded protein is CASSRQNNQPQHF.

This rearrangement joins TRBV10-3 to TRBJ1-6; TRBD1 matches 7 bases. CDR3 length: 14 amino acids. The junction had 0 bases not matched to a gene; V was cut back by 4 bases and J by 3 bases. Germline CDR1 is ENHRY and CDR2 is SYGVKD. The CDR3 DNA sequence: TGTGCCATCAGTGGGGACAGCTATAATTCACCCCTCCACTTT. Its translation is CAISGDSYNSPLHF.

This chain joins TRBV2 and TRBJ1-5; TRBD1 might be the D (5 bases). Between the trimmed V and J ends, which lost 4 bases and 2 bases, there was a span of 12 bases. CDR1 is SNHLY and CDR2 is FYNNEI in the germline V gene. This CDR3 contains 15 residues. The CDR3 sequence is CASSARQGGNQPQHF. In DNA form, the CDR3 reads TGTGCCAGCAGTGCACGGCAGGGAGGCAATCAGCCCCAGCATTTT.

The rearrangement links TRBV29-1 to TRBJ1-2; weak D call: TRBD1 (5 bases). The V gene lost 4 bases and the J gene lost 4 bases, with 16 bases spanning the gap. Per germline, CDR1 SQVTM and CDR2 ANQGSEA. The CDR3 loop spans 14 amino acids. DNA of the CDR3: TGCAGCGTTGCCTCACGGGACTCGAGCTATGGCTACACCTTC. The encoded protein is CSVASRDSSYGYTF.

The V and J genes are TRBV19 and TRBJ1-5; D is possibly TRBD1 (5 bases). CDR3 size: 19 residues. Between the trimmed V and J ends, which lost 3 bases and 3 bases, there was a span of 24 bases. Germline assignment: CDR1 LNHDA and CDR2 SQIVND (reference sequence). This CDR3 is CASSILAREIAPNNQPQHF. Here the CDR3 DNA reads TGTGCCAGTAGTATTCTTGCCAGGGAGATTGCCCCAAACAATCAGCCCCAGCATTTT.